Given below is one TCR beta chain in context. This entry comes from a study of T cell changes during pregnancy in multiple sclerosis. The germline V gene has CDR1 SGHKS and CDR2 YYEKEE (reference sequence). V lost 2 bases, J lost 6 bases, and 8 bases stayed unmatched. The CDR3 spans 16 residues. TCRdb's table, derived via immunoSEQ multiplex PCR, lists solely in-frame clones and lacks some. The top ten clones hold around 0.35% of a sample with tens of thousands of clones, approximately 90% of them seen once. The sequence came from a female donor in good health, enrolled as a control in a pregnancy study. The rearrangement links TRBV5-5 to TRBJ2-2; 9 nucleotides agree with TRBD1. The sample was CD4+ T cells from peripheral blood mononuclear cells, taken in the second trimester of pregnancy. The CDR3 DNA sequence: TGTGCCAGCAGCTTTTTGGGCGGGACAGGGCCCGGGGAGCTGTTTTTT. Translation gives CASSFLGGTGPGELFF.